These 23 T cell receptor beta chains share one sample of origin, sequenced in a study of graft-versus-host responses after intestinal transplantation. The antigens of these receptors remain unknown. TCRdb's table, derived via immunoSEQ multiplex PCR, lists solely in-frame clones and lacks some. This table has about 110,000 clones, about 87% appearing once. The sample consisted of unstimulated CD4+ T cells sorted from spleen or lymph node cells, taken before transplant. The receptor set was obtained from a human donor who was the organ donor for an intestinal transplant.

The gene calls are TRBV11-1 and TRBJ1-4; D gene ambiguous. The CDR3 length is 14 residues. The V end lost 5 bases, the J end lost 6 bases, and 13 bases lay between the germline ends. Germline lookup yields CDR1 SGHAT and CDR2 FQDESV (reference sequence). The chain's CDR3 is CASSTGGSYEKLFF. The DNA for the CDR3 is TGTGCCAGCAGCACCGGAGGGAGTTATGAAAAACTGTTTTTT.

The V call is TRBV6-1, the J call TRBJ2-3; the match to TRBD2 covers 7 bases. The V gene end was trimmed by 2 bases and the J gene end by 2 bases; junction bases not matched to a gene: 4. The CDR3 is made up of 15 amino acids. In germline, CDR1 is MNHNS, CDR2 SASEGT. The CDR3 protein is CASSEPGLNTDTQYF. As DNA, the CDR3 is TGTGCCAGCAGTGAACCGGGACTAAACACAGATACGCAGTATTTT.

The chain employs TRBV5-1 and TRBJ2-3; 10 positions agree with TRBD2. The CDR3 contains 15 residues. The V gene end was trimmed by 4 bases and the J gene end by 0 bases; junction bases not matched to a gene: 2. Germline loops: CDR1 SGHRS, CDR2 YFSETQ. CDR3 nucleotide sequence: TGCGCCAGCAGCCGGACTAGCGGAAGCACAGATACGCAGTATTTT. This gives the protein CASSRTSGSTDTQYF.

V gene TRBV27 combines with J gene TRBJ1-1; possible D gene TRBD1, 6 bases. Trimming left V 5 bases short and J 3 bases short, with 10 bases between. This CDR3 has 13 amino acids. Looked up from germline, CDR1 is MNHEY and CDR2 is SMNVEV (reference sequence). The CDR3 sequence: CASSRGADTEAFF. The CDR3 DNA sequence: TGTGCCAGCAGTAGGGGGGCGGACACTGAAGCTTTCTTT.

This chain links TRBV4-1 with TRBJ2-5, with 13 nucleotides matching TRBD2. V was pared by 5 bases and J by 5 bases, with 5 bases of the junction left unmatched. Germline CDR1 and CDR2: MGHRA and YSYEKL. There are 15 residues in the CDR3. The CDR3 nucleotides read TGCGCCAGCAGCAACGGACTAGCGGGAGAGGAGACCCAGTACTTC. Encoded protein: CASSNGLAGEETQYF.

The chain is built from TRBV5-4 and TRBJ2-2; D unclear. The CDR3 contains 14 residues. CDR1 and CDR2 from the germline V gene are SGHNT and YYREEE (reference sequence). Trimming shortened V by 4 bases and J by 1 base, and 8 bases separated the two germline ends. CDR3 region: CASSHLKNTGELFF. The CDR3 bases are TGTGCCAGCAGCCATCTGAAGAACACCGGGGAGCTGTTTTTT. The full variable domain, completed using reference TRBV5-4 and TRBJ2-2, is ETGVTQSPTHLIKTRGQQVTLRCSSQSGHNTVSWYQQALGQGPQFIFQYYREEENGRGNFPPRFSGLQFPNYSSELNVNALELDDSALYLCASSHLKNTGELFFGEGSRLTVL.

The chain couples TRBV19 to TRBJ1-1; D is unresolved. The germline V gene has CDR1 LNHDA and CDR2 SQIVND (reference sequence). The CDR3 has 15 amino acids. V dropped 11 bases and J dropped 6 bases, with 25 bases sitting between them. CDR3 residues: CASTFTVAASSEAFF. The CDR3 DNA sequence: TGTGCCTCGACCTTTACCGTCGCGGCATCGTCTGAAGCTTTCTTT. The full variable domain, in which reference TRBV19 and TRBJ1-1 provide the parts outside the CDR3, is DGGITQSPKYLFRKEGQNVTLSCEQNLNHDAMYWYRQDPGQGLRLIYYSQIVNDFQKGDIAEGYSVSREKKESFPLTVTSAQKNPTAFYLCASTFTVAASSEAFFGQGTRLTVV.

The chain carries TRBV4-1 and TRBJ2-7; D not certain. The CDR3 covers 13 residues. Germline CDR1 MGHRA, CDR2 YSYEKL. Between the trimmed V and J ends, which lost 4 bases and 2 bases, there was a span of 9 bases. The CDR3 sequence is CASSLTFPYEQYF. Written as DNA, the CDR3 is TGCGCCAGCAGCCTAACCTTTCCCTACGAGCAGTACTTC.

This clone was recorded once. This chain connects TRBV7-2 to TRBJ1-1; 8 nucleotides align to TRBD1. The CDR3 has 14 amino acids. The V and J ends lost 5 bases and 5 bases, in that order; junction bases with no gene match: 7. Germline CDR1 and CDR2: SGHTA and FQGNSA. Written as DNA, the CDR3 is TGTGCCAGCAGCCTCCGGACAGGGAAGACTGAAGCTTTCTTT. Protein product: CASSLRTGKTEAFF. Full variable domain (rest looked up from reference TRBV7-2 and TRBJ1-1): GAGVSQSPSNKVTEKGKDVELRCDPISGHTALYWYRQSLGQGLEFLIYFQGNSAPDKSGLPSDRFSAERTGGSVSTLTIQRTQQEDSAVYLCASSLRTGKTEAFFGQGTRLTVV.

The chain carries TRBV9 and TRBJ1-1, with a weak D call TRBD1 (6 bases). The CDR3 contains 15 residues. Germline V CDR1 and CDR2: SGDLS, YYNGEE. Deletions cut 3 bases from V and 0 bases from J, with 12 bases between. The CDR3 sequence: CASSGQTGVNTEAFF. The DNA for the CDR3 is TGTGCCAGCAGCGGACAGACAGGTGTGAACACTGAAGCTTTCTTT.

The J gene is TRBJ1-1, the V gene TRBV5-1, with D possibly matching TRBD1 (5 bases). This CDR3 spans 15 amino acids. V lost 0 bases to trimming and J lost 4 bases, with 13 bases between them. CDR1 and CDR2 (germline): SGHRS, YFSETQ. The CDR3 bases are TGCGCCAGCAGCTTGGGGACCGGGACGAGCACTGAAGCTTTCTTT. Translating it yields CASSLGTGTSTEAFF.

A single count supports this clone. The rearrangement uses TRBV9 and TRBJ2-2, with D unresolved. The V end was cut by 2 bases, the J end by 6 bases, with 8 bases between. The CDR3 contains 13 residues. CDR1 is SGDLS, CDR2 YYNGEE, per germline. CDR3 sequence (DNA): TGTGCCAGCAGCGTCGACCTGGCCGGGGAGCTGTTTTTT. This translates into CASSVDLAGELFF.

This clone was recorded a few times. The rearrangement links TRBV5-5 to TRBJ2-7; D not resolved. V lost 3 bases to trimming and J lost 1 base, with 2 bases between them. This CDR3 region has 11 residues. The germline V gene has CDR1 SGHKS and CDR2 YYEKEE (reference sequence). The CDR3 sequence: CASSYSYEQYF. The CDR3 DNA reads as TGTGCCAGCAGCTATTCCTACGAGCAGTACTTC.

On this clone: Other nucleotide sequences in the sample specify the same CDR3. The chain uses TRBV18 and TRBJ2-5; TRBD1 aligns across 8 bases. Germline assignment: CDR1 KGHSH and CDR2 LQKENI. This CDR3 is 14 amino acids long. The junction had 3 bases not matched to a gene; V was cut back by 1 base and J by 5 bases. In DNA form, the CDR3 reads TGTGCCAGCTCACCACGGACAGGGCAGGAGACCCAGTACTTC. This sequence encodes CASSPRTGQETQYF.

The J gene is TRBJ1-5, the V gene TRBV5-4, with a possible D match to TRBD1 (5 bases). CDR1 is SGHNT, CDR2 YYREEE, per germline (reference sequence). V dropped 2 bases and J dropped 6 bases, with 18 bases sitting between them. The CDR3 is 16 residues long. CDR3 sequence reads: CASSFGTDPLGQPQHF. In nucleotides, the CDR3 is TGTGCCAGCAGCTTCGGGACGGATCCTTTGGGTCAGCCCCAGCATTTT.

The gene calls are TRBV5-1 and TRBJ1-1; D is undetermined. The CDR3 is 16 amino acids. Looked up from germline, CDR1 is SGHRS and CDR2 is YFSETQ. V was trimmed by 0 bases and J by 2 bases, leaving 14 bases between them. CDR3 amino acids: CASSLVLVSANTEAFF. CDR3 bases: TGCGCCAGCAGCTTGGTCTTGGTCTCGGCAAACACTGAAGCTTTCTTT.

The chain's CDR3 is CASSTSSGLTDTQYF. The CDR3, as DNA: TGTGCCAGTAGTACGTCTAGCGGTCTCACAGATACGCAGTATTTT. The chain carries TRBV19 and TRBJ2-3; 7 positions match TRBD2. The CDR3 length is 15 residues. V shed 4 bases, J shed 2 bases, and the junction held 6 bases outside the gene matches. Looked up from germline, CDR1 is LNHDA and CDR2 is SQIVND (reference sequence).

J is TRBJ2-3 and V is TRBV6-5, with 7 bases fitting TRBD2. Unmatched junction bases numbered 11, after V lost 6 bases and J lost 8 bases. CDR1 and CDR2 from the germline V gene are MNHEY and SVGAGI. There are 14 residues in the CDR3. CDR3 region: CASSRASGRGTQYF. The CDR3 bases are TGTGCCAGCAGCAGAGCTAGCGGCCGGGGTACGCAGTATTTT.

This rearrangement joins TRBV27 to TRBJ2-4, with D perhaps assigned TRBD1 or TRBD2 (5 bases each). The CDR3 consists of 15 residues. V was cut by 7 bases and J by 0 bases, with 13 bases left in between. Germline V lookup: CDR1 MNHEY, CDR2 SMNVEV (reference sequence). Here the CDR3 reads CASTPTGTAKNIQYF. The DNA for the CDR3 is TGTGCCAGCACCCCAACCGGGACAGCCAAAAACATTCAGTACTTC.

J is TRBJ2-3 and V is TRBV5-6, with a weak D call TRBD1 (5 bases). This CDR3 region has 14 residues. The germline V gene encodes CDR1 SGHDT and CDR2 YYEEEE. Trimming removed 2 bases from V and 0 bases from J, with 7 bases in between. The CDR3 reads CASSFRVSTDTQYF. The CDR3, as DNA: TGTGCCAGCAGCTTCAGGGTGAGCACAGATACGCAGTATTTT.

A remark on this clone: Other DNA sequences in this specimen translate into the identical CDR3. The rearrangement links TRBV7-6 to TRBJ2-7, with D possibly TRBD2 on 7 matching bases. CDR3 length: 18 amino acids. Germline V gene data show CDR1 as SGHVS and CDR2 as FNYEAQ. V was shortened by 1 base and J by 7 bases, with 26 bases between the two germline ends. CDR3 protein: CASSLGRGGRDSRGEQYF. CDR3 in DNA: TGTGCCAGCAGCTTAGGTAGGGGGGGTCGGGACTCTCGTGGAGAGCAGTACTTC.

V and J are TRBV7-2 and TRBJ1-5, with a tentative D call TRBD1 (6 bases). V dropped 1 base and J dropped 2 bases, with 6 bases sitting between them. The CDR3 covers 14 residues. The germline V gene has CDR1 SGHTA and CDR2 FQGNSA. The CDR3 loop is CASSLGGRNQPQHF. CDR3 bases: TGTGCCAGCAGCTTAGGGGGGCGCAATCAGCCCCAGCATTTT.

The chain combines TRBV2 with TRBJ1-2, with 8 bases matching TRBD1. This CDR3 contains 12 residues. Per the germline V gene, CDR1 is SNHLY and CDR2 is FYNNEI. V was pared by 6 bases and J by 8 bases, with 5 bases of the junction left unmatched. The CDR3 DNA sequence: TGTGCCAGCAGCGACAGGGGATGGGGCTACACCTTC. It yields the protein CASSDRGWGYTF.